The 8 T cell receptor beta chains below were found in one sample sequenced in a study of cytomegalovirus exposure and HLA in healthy donors. The study ran its PCR with 60 Vbeta and 13 Jbeta primers. Sequencing was performed with immunoSEQ multiplex PCR; in TCRdb, only in-frame clones are kept and a portion is missing. The sample has around 120,000 clones, around 70% seen once; the top ten hold roughly 10%. The sample taken for sequencing was PBMCs. The receptors derive from a woman in her forties or fifties in good health and CMV-seropositive.

This clone showed up just a few times. This sequence joins TRBV5-6 and TRBJ2-7; possible D gene TRBD2, 5 bases. Trimming took off 1 base at V and 2 bases at J, with 7 bases between the two ends. This CDR3 has 13 amino acids. Germline values: CDR1 SGHDT, CDR2 YYEEEE. CDR3 sequence: CASSLSLAYEQYF. The CDR3 nucleotides are TGTGCCAGCAGCTTGTCACTAGCCTACGAGCAGTACTTC. Drawing the rest from reference TRBV5-6 and TRBJ2-7, the complete variable domain is DAGVTQSPTHLIKTRGQQVTLRCSPKSGHDTVSWYQQALGQGPQFIFQYYEEEERQRGNFPDRFSGHQFPNYSSELNVNALLLGDSALYLCASSLSLAYEQYFGPGTRLTVT.

The V call is TRBV6-1, the J call TRBJ1-1; D might be TRBD1 (5 bases). V dropped 1 base and J dropped 4 bases, with 16 bases sitting between them. The CDR3 is 16 residues long. CDR1 MNHNS and CDR2 SASEGT come from the germline V gene. In DNA form, the CDR3 reads TGTGCCAGCAGTGAAGGAAAACAGGTCGGGGGCACTGAAGCTTTCTTT. It translates to CASSEGKQVGGTEAFF.

The J gene is TRBJ2-1, the V gene TRBV7-2; 9 nucleotides match TRBD2. Unmatched junction bases numbered 7, after V lost 1 base and J lost 9 bases. The germline CDR1 and CDR2 sequences are SGHTA and FQGNSA. The CDR3 is 15 amino acids. This chain's CDR3 is CASSLVWREGGEQFF. CDR3 DNA: TGTGCCAGCAGCTTAGTATGGCGGGAGGGAGGTGAGCAGTTCTTC.

This clone was picked up a small number of times. The chain combines TRBV5-1 with TRBJ1-1; 7 positions match TRBD1. The CDR3 runs to 15 residues. The junction had 7 bases not matched to a gene; V was cut back by 4 bases and J by 1 base. Germline V gene lookup returns CDR1 SGHRS and CDR2 YFSETQ. The CDR3 loop is CASSVGTDSNTEAFF. Here the CDR3 DNA reads TGCGCCAGCAGCGTAGGGACAGATTCGAACACTGAAGCTTTCTTT.

The J gene is TRBJ1-1, the V gene TRBV4-2, with 7 positions matching TRBD1. Looked up from germline, CDR1 is LGHNA and CDR2 is YNFKEQ. V shed 2 bases and J 4 bases; nucleotides not matched to a gene: 7. The length of the CDR3 is 15 residues. The CDR3 nucleotides are TGTGCCAGCAGCCAAAAACAGGGGCTGGGCACTGAAGCTTTCTTT. This encodes CASSQKQGLGTEAFF.

This chain uses TRBV6-1 with TRBJ1-1, with unresolved D. Trimming stripped 0 bases from V and 5 bases from J, with 7 bases between. This CDR3 has 13 residues. The germline V gene has CDR1 MNHNS and CDR2 SASEGT. The DNA for the CDR3 is TGTGCCAGCAGTGAAGCCCACCTAACTGAAGCTTTCTTT. Protein: CASSEAHLTEAFF.

With regard to this clone: An end of the junction does not agree with germline; a read error may underlie this. V usage is TRBV7-2 and J usage is TRBJ2-7; 7 nucleotides agree with TRBD2. Germline V gives CDR1 SGHTA, CDR2 FQGNSA. The CDR3 is 14 amino acids. CDR3 loop: CASSLRETFYGQYF. The CDR3 nucleotides read TGTGCCAGCAGCTTGCGGGAGACCTTCTACGGGCAGTACTTC.

This clone appeared a single time. This chain links TRBV5-4 with TRBJ1-1, with D hard to call. The CDR3 runs to 15 residues. CDR1 is SGHNT, CDR2 YYREEE, per germline (reference sequence). V dropped 1 base and J dropped 1 base, with 11 bases sitting between them. The DNA for the CDR3 is TGTGCCAGCAGCTTGCCCCGGGTCTCGAACACTGAAGCTTTCTTT. This translates into CASSLPRVSNTEAFF.